The 15 T cell receptor beta chains in this list originate from one sample, sequenced in a study of OX40 agonist ivuxolimab in advanced cancers. Sequencing used immunoSEQ multiplex PCR; TCRdb keeps in-frame clones, though not all of them. Here the sample spans approximately 56,000 clones, approximately 75% being singletons. The sequencing here drew on CD4+ or CD8+ T cells sorted from blood, taken in a trial of the OX40 agonist ivuxolimab. The receptors stem from an adult with an advanced solid tumor such as melanoma, head and neck, liver or kidney cancer.

The chain recombines TRBV5-1 with TRBJ2-3; D unresolved. V was trimmed by 5 bases and J by 2 bases, leaving 12 bases between them. The CDR3 has 14 amino acids. CDR1 and CDR2 from the germline V gene are SGHRS and YFSETQ. CDR3: CASSTWLHTDTQYF. In nucleotides, the CDR3 is TGCGCCAGCAGTACTTGGCTGCACACAGATACGCAGTATTTT.

This CDR3 reads CASSGTRRGGYSPLHF. CDR3 bases: TGTGCCAGTAGTGGGACGCGAAGAGGGGGGTATTCACCCCTCCACTTT. This sequence joins TRBV19 and TRBJ1-6, with D possibly TRBD1 on 6 matching bases. The CDR3 length is 16 residues. The ends were cut back, 5 bases at V and 8 bases at J, with 19 bases in the middle. Germline V CDR1 and CDR2: LNHDA, SQIVND (reference sequence).

The rearrangement uses TRBV19 and TRBJ2-5, with D unclear. The V and J ends lost 3 bases and 4 bases respectively, with 9 bases between them. This CDR3 has 13 amino acids. Germline V lookup: CDR1 LNHDA, CDR2 SQIVND (reference sequence). The CDR3 here is CASSIGRVETQYF. DNA for the CDR3: TGTGCCAGTAGTATCGGTAGGGTAGAGACCCAGTACTTC.

This clone was counted between two and nine times. The chain employs TRBV29-1 and TRBJ2-1, with 15 bases that match TRBD2. The CDR3 has 14 amino acids. The germline gives CDR1 SQVTM, CDR2 ANQGSEA. Unmatched junction bases numbered 3, after V lost 3 bases and J lost 9 bases. CDR3 nucleotides: TGCAGCGTTGAGGGACTAGCGGGGGGAGGTGAGCAGTTCTTC. This translates into CSVEGLAGGGEQFF.

Notes on this clone: In the same sample, other DNA sequences code for this CDR3. This chain joins TRBV4-1 and TRBJ2-5; D uncertain. Germline loops: CDR1 MGHRA, CDR2 YSYEKL. CDR3 size: 13 residues. The V and J ends lost 4 bases and 1 base respectively, with 7 bases between them. Written as DNA, the CDR3 is TGCGCCAGCAGCCGCGGTCCCCAAGAGACCCAGTACTTC. Amino acids: CASSRGPQETQYF.

This clone came up once. V usage is TRBV5-4 and J usage is TRBJ2-1, with a tentative D call TRBD1 (6 bases). V dropped 0 bases and J dropped 7 bases, with 11 bases sitting between them. The CDR3 has 14 amino acids. The germline V gene has CDR1 SGHNT and CDR2 YYREEE (reference sequence). The CDR3: CASSLARTGNEQFF. In DNA, the CDR3 is TGTGCCAGCAGCTTGGCCCGAACAGGGAATGAGCAGTTCTTC.

V usage is TRBV11-1 and J usage is TRBJ2-7; weak D call: TRBD2 (6 bases). Trimming shortened V by 1 base and J by 0 bases, and 13 bases separated the two germline ends. Germline lookup yields CDR1 SGHAT and CDR2 FQDESV (reference sequence). The CDR3 runs to 16 residues. CDR3 in amino acids: CASSLGGSGLSYEQYF. The CDR3 bases are TGTGCCAGCAGCTTAGGAGGTAGCGGCCTCTCCTACGAGCAGTACTTC.

Note on this clone: The same CDR3 also results from other DNA sequences found in this sample. The J gene is TRBJ1-2, the V gene TRBV13, with D tentatively TRBD1 (5 bases). This CDR3 spans 19 amino acids. With 1 base removed from V and 6 bases from J, the gap between germline ends came to 27 bases. The germline V gene encodes CDR1 PRHDT and CDR2 FYEKMQ (reference sequence). The DNA of the CDR3 is TGTGCCAGCAGCTTAGAGGGTCGGTCGGGGGGGTCGAAGACCGATGGCTACACCTTC. Protein sequence: CASSLEGRSGGSKTDGYTF. Combining the CDR3 with reference TRBV13 and TRBJ1-2 gives the whole variable domain AAGVIQSPRHLIKEKRETATLKCYPIPRHDTVYWYQQGPGQDPQFLISFYEKMQSDKGSIPDRFSAQQFSDYHSELNMSSLELGDSALYFCASSLEGRSGGSKTDGYTFGSGTRLTVV.

This chain connects TRBV21-1 to TRBJ1-3; the table calls TRBD1, which could not be checked here. TRBV21-1 is given as a pseudogene. The CDR3 extends over 17 amino acids. CDR3 loop: CASSRPGDRNSGNTIYF. CDR3 sequence (DNA): TGTGCCAGCAGCAGACCCGGGGACAGAAACTCTGGAAACACCATATATTTT.

The rearrangement uses TRBV7-2 and TRBJ2-7, with 11 bases that match TRBD2. J lost 3 bases, V lost 3 bases, and 4 bases had no gene match. CDR3 length: 15 amino acids. The germline gives CDR1 SGHTA, CDR2 FQGNSA. CDR3 loop: CASSFDSGGVYEQYF. The CDR3 DNA sequence: TGTGCCAGCAGCTTCGATAGCGGGGGGGTCTACGAGCAGTACTTC.

The genes are TRBV27 and TRBJ2-7, with D possibly being TRBD2 (5 bases). Germline CDR1 is MNHEY and CDR2 is SMNVEV (reference sequence). CDR3 length: 14 residues. V was pared by 6 bases and J by 3 bases, with 15 bases between. In DNA, the CDR3 is TGTGCCAGCAGCCAATCCGGACGGGGCTACGAGCAGTACTTC. Translated: CASSQSGRGYEQYF.

This clone was picked up one time. This rearrangement joins TRBV15 to TRBJ2-5; TRBD1 aligns across 7 bases. Losses at the gene ends were 9 bases for V and 2 bases for J; bases not matched to a gene: 12. The CDR3 is made up of 15 amino acids. CDR1 LNHNV and CDR2 YYDKDF come from the germline V gene (reference sequence). CDR3 loop: CATRQGVMGQETQYF. In DNA form, the CDR3 reads TGTGCCACACGACAGGGTGTAATGGGTCAAGAGACCCAGTACTTC. Full variable domain (rest looked up from reference TRBV15 and TRBJ2-5): DAMVIQNPRYQVTQFGKPVTLSCSQTLNHNVMYWYQQKSSQAPKLLFHYYDKDFNNEADTPDNFQSRRPNTSFCFLDIRSPGLGDTAMYLCATRQGVMGQETQYFGPGTRLLVL.

The V gene is TRBV14, the J gene TRBJ2-3; a weak D match, TRBD1 (7 bases). V dropped 0 bases and J dropped 3 bases, with 25 bases sitting between them. CDR3 size: 20 residues. The germline V gene encodes CDR1 SGHDN and CDR2 FVKESK. The CDR3 loop reads CASSQDGRGWSASDTDTQYF. The CDR3 region has the DNA TGTGCCAGCAGCCAAGATGGCAGGGGGTGGTCGGCTAGCGATACAGATACGCAGTATTTT.

V gene TRBV6-1 combines with J gene TRBJ2-3; 7 bases fit TRBD1. The CDR3 runs to 18 residues. V dropped 0 bases and J dropped 1; count of bases not matched to a gene: 10. Germline CDR1 reads MNHNS; CDR2 reads SASEGT. The CDR3 loop reads CASSEAWARDRRTDTQYF. As DNA, the CDR3 is TGTGCCAGCAGTGAAGCGTGGGCCCGGGACAGACGCACAGATACGCAGTATTTT.

This clone came up once. The chain has TRBV7-7 and TRBJ2-3, with 8 bases aligning to TRBD2. V was clipped by 5 bases and J by 4 bases; unmatched bases: 8. The CDR3 is 15 amino acids. CDR1 and CDR2 from the germline V gene are SSHAT and FNYEAQ (reference sequence). CDR3 protein: CASSPRGGFSDTQYF. DNA for the CDR3: TGTGCCAGCAGCCCCCGGGGGGGCTTTTCAGATACGCAGTATTTT.